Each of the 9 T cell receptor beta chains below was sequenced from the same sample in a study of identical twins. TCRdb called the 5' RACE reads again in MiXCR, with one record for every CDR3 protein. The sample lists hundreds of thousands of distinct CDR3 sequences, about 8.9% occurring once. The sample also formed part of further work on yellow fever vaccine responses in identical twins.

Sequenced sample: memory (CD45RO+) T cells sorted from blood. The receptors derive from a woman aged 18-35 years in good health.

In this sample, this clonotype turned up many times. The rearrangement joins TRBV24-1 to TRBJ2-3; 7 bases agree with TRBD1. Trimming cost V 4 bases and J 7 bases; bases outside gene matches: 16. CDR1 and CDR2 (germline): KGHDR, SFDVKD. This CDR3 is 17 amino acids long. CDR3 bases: TGTGCCACCAGTGACCGATCGTTAGGGGGCATCCAAAATACGCAGTATTTT. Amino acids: CATSDRSLGGIQNTQYF.

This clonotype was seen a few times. CDR3 sequence reads: CASSETGTENIQYF. The DNA of the CDR3 is TGTGCCAGCAGTGAAACCGGGACAGAAAACATTCAGTACTTC. The chain uses TRBV25-1 and TRBJ2-4, with TRBD1 identical over 7 bases. This CDR3 comprises 14 residues. Germline V gene data show CDR1 as MGHDK and CDR2 as SYGVNS. V was clipped by 2 bases and J by 5 bases; unmatched bases: 3.

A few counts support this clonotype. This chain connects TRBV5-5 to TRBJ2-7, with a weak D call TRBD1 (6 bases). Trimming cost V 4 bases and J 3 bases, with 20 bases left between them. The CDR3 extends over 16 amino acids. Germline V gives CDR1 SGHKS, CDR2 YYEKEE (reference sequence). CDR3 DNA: TGTGCCAGCAGCCCGCAGGGGCCCAACCCGGGCTACGAGCAGTACTTC. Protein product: CASSPQGPNPGYEQYF. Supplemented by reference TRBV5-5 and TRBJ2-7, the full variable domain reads DAGVTQSPTHLIKTRGQQVTLRCSPISGHKSVSWYQQVLGQGPQFIFQYYEKEERGRGNFPDRFSARQFPNYSSELNVNALLLGDSALYLCASSPQGPNPGYEQYFGPGTRLTVT.

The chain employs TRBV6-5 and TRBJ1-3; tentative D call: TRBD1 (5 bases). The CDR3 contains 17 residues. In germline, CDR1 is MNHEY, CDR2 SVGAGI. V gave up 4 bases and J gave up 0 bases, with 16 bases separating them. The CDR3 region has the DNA TGTGCCAGCAGTTTCTCAGGTGGGGGAAACTCTGGAAACACCATATATTTT. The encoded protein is CASSFSGGGNSGNTIYF.

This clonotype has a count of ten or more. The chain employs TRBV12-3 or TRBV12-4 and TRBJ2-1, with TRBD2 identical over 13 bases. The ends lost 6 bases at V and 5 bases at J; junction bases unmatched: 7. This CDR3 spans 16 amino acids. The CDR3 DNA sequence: TGTGCCAGCAGCCTGGCCGGGACTAGCGGGAACAATGAGCAGTTCTTC. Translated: CASSLAGTSGNNEQFF.

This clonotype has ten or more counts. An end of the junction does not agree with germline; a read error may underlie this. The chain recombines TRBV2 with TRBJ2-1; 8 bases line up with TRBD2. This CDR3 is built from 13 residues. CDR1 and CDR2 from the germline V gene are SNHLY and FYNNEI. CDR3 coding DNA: TGTGCCAGCGGGCGGGAGGCCTACTATGAGCAGTTCTTC. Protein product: CASGREAYYEQFF.

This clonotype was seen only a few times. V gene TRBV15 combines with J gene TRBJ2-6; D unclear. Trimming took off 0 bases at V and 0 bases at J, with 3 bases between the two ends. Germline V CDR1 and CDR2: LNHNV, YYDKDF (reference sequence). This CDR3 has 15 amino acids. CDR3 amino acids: CATSREASGANVLTF. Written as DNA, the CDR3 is TGTGCCACCAGCAGAGAGGCCTCTGGGGCCAACGTCCTGACTTTC. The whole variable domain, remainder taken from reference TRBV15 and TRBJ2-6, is DAMVIQNPRYQVTQFGKPVTLSCSQTLNHNVMYWYQQKSSQAPKLLFHYYDKDFNNEADTPDNFQSRRPNTSFCFLDIRSPGLGDTAMYLCATSREASGANVLTFGAGSRLTVL.

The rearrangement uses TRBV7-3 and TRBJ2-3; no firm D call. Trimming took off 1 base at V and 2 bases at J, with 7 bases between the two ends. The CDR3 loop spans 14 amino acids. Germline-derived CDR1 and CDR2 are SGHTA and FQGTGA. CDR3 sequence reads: CASSLMVPTDTQYF. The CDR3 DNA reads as TGTGCCAGCAGCTTAATGGTCCCCACAGATACGCAGTATTTT. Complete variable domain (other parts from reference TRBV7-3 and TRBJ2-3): GAGVSQTPSNKVTEKGKYVELRCDPISGHTALYWYRQSLGQGPEFLIYFQGTGAADDSGLPNDRFFAVRPEGSVSTLKIQRTERGDSAVYLCASSLMVPTDTQYFGPGTRLTVL.

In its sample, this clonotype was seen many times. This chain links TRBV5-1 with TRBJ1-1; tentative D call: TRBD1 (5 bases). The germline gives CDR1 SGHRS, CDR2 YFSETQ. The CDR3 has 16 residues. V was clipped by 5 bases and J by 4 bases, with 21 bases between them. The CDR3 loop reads CASRLRDGSFVTEAFF. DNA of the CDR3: TGCGCCAGCAGACTCCGGGACGGATCATTTGTCACTGAAGCTTTCTTT.